These 27 T cell receptor beta chains were sequenced from one sample in a study of cytomegalovirus exposure and HLA in healthy donors. PCR primers comprised 60 Vbeta and 13 Jbeta primers. Method: immunoSEQ multiplex PCR; TCRdb's copy keeps in-frame clones and lacks some. The table has 150,000 to 200,000 clones, roughly 70% seen once. Sequencing was carried out using PBMCs. These receptors originate from a man aged 25-45 years in good health and CMV-seropositive.

The chain combines TRBV6-5 with TRBJ2-1; TRBD2 matches at 8 bases. CDR3 length: 15 residues. The trim removed 0 bases at V and 7 bases at J, leaving 5 bases unmatched. Germline assignment: CDR1 MNHEY and CDR2 SVGAGI. The CDR3 is CASSYSGTSGNEQFF. Written as DNA, the CDR3 is TGTGCCAGCAGTTACTCGGGGACTAGTGGGAATGAGCAGTTCTTC.

Only a few counts were recorded for this clone. V is TRBV4-2 and J is TRBJ2-7; 8 positions agree with TRBD2. This CDR3 comprises 15 residues. Germline CDR1 and CDR2: LGHNA and YNFKEQ. The ends lost 1 base at V and 2 bases at J; junction bases unmatched: 4. CDR3 DNA: TGTGCCAGCAGCCAAGTGAGCGGGAGTGCCTACGAGCAGTACTTC. Amino acids: CASSQVSGSAYEQYF.

V usage is TRBV6-4 and J usage is TRBJ1-4; the D is unclear. The CDR3 length is 14 residues. V was pared by 3 bases and J by 7 bases, with 12 bases between. Germline loops: CDR1 MRHNA, CDR2 SNTAGT. The CDR3, as DNA: TGTGCCAGCAGTGAGGAAGCTGGGAGTGAAAAACTGTTTTTT. This gives the protein CASSEEAGSEKLFF.

The chain recombines TRBV28 with TRBJ1-5; TRBD1 might be the D (5 bases). The CDR3 is made up of 15 amino acids. Trimming removed 2 bases from V and 7 bases from J, with 15 bases in between. In germline, CDR1 is MDHEN, CDR2 SYDVKM. CDR3 sequence reads: CASSLRLRGGQPQHF. The CDR3 nucleotides read TGTGCCAGCAGTTTACGGCTGAGGGGAGGACAGCCCCAGCATTTT.

This sequence joins TRBV13 and TRBJ2-1, with a possible D match to TRBD1 (6 bases). Germline V gene lookup returns CDR1 PRHDT and CDR2 FYEKMQ (reference sequence). The V gene lost 0 bases and the J gene lost 8 bases, with 20 bases spanning the gap. The CDR3 contains 17 residues. This chain's CDR3 is CASSLGHGRGVLDEQFF. The CDR3 DNA reads as TGTGCCAGCAGCTTAGGCCACGGCAGGGGTGTGTTGGATGAGCAGTTCTTC. The whole variable domain, filled in from reference TRBV13 and TRBJ2-1, reads AAGVIQSPRHLIKEKRETATLKCYPIPRHDTVYWYQQGPGQDPQFLISFYEKMQSDKGSIPDRFSAQQFSDYHSELNMSSLELGDSALYFCASSLGHGRGVLDEQFFGPGTRLTVL.

The V gene is TRBV30, the J gene TRBJ2-6; D is uncertain. Trimming cost V 5 bases and J 0 bases, with 5 bases left between them. From germline, CDR1 is GTSNPN and CDR2 SVGIG (reference sequence). This CDR3 has 13 amino acids. This CDR3 is CAWEVSGANVLTF. As DNA, the CDR3 is TGTGCCTGGGAGGTCTCTGGGGCCAACGTCCTGACTTTC. Full variable domain (missing parts from reference TRBV30 and TRBJ2-6): SQTIHQWPATLVQPVGSPLSLECTVEGTSNPNLYWYRQAAGRGLQLLFYSVGIGQISSEVPQNLSASRPQDRQFILSSKKLLLSDSGFYLCAWEVSGANVLTFGAGSRLTVL.

As to this clone: Other DNA variants within this sample encode the same CDR3. The gene calls are TRBV2 and TRBJ1-1; 9 bases map to TRBD1. CDR3 size: 13 residues. The V gene end was trimmed by 6 bases and the J gene end by 3 bases; junction bases not matched to a gene: 2. The V gene's germline CDR1 is SNHLY and CDR2 FYNNEI. CDR3 sequence: CASSRDRDTEAFF. The CDR3 DNA follows: TGTGCCAGCAGCCGGGACAGGGACACTGAAGCTTTCTTT. Full variable domain (rest looked up from reference TRBV2 and TRBJ1-1): EPEVTQTPSHQVTQMGQEVILRCVPISNHLYFYWYRQILGQKVEFLVSFYNNEISEKSEIFDDQFSVERPDGSNFTLKIRSTKLEDSAMYFCASSRDRDTEAFFGQGTRLTVV.

The rearrangement links TRBV7-3 to TRBJ2-1; a possible D gene is TRBD1 (6 bases). The V gene's germline CDR1 is SGHTA and CDR2 FQGTGA. This CDR3 is built from 14 residues. V lost 2 bases and J lost 4, with 9 bases in between. The CDR3 coding sequence is TGTGCCAGCAGCTTAGGGCAGGGGTACAATGAGCAGTTCTTC. As protein: CASSLGQGYNEQFF.

The chain uses TRBV6-1 and TRBJ2-3; TRBD2 matches 10 bases. The V segment lost 4 bases and the J segment 3 bases; nucleotides outside the gene matches: 4. The CDR3 loop spans 15 amino acids. In germline, CDR1 is MNHNS, CDR2 SASEGT. The CDR3 DNA reads TGTGCCAGCAGTGCCACTAGCGGGATAACAGATACGCAGTATTTT. It encodes CASSATSGITDTQYF.

This clone occurred a few times. V is TRBV6-1 and J is TRBJ2-5; TRBD1 aligns across 8 bases. This CDR3 comprises 15 residues. CDR1 MNHNS and CDR2 SASEGT come from the germline V gene. Unmatched junction bases numbered 6, after V lost 5 bases and J lost 1 base. CDR3 bases: TGTGCCAGCAGTTTCAGGGGGCCATCCCAAGAGACCCAGTACTTC. It encodes CASSFRGPSQETQYF.

The chain employs TRBV27 and TRBJ2-7; D is perhaps TRBD2 (5 bases). The CDR3 runs 15 residues. Germline V lookup: CDR1 MNHEY, CDR2 SMNVEV (reference sequence). Deletions cut 3 bases from V and 5 bases from J, with 17 bases between. The chain's CDR3 is CASSFTTLDAHEQYF. CDR3 DNA sequence: TGTGCCAGCAGTTTCACGACACTAGACGCCCACGAGCAGTACTTC.

This chain uses TRBV6-4 with TRBJ2-7; TRBD2 aligns across 8 bases. V trimming: 1 base; J trimming: 3 bases; junction bases outside the gene matches: 5. This CDR3 has 15 amino acids. Germline V lookup: CDR1 MRHNA, CDR2 SNTAGT. The CDR3 coding sequence is TGTGCCAGCAGTGACTGGCGGGAGGTCTTCTACGAGCAGTACTTC. Protein product: CASSDWREVFYEQYF.

The rearrangement joins TRBV15 to TRBJ1-4; no reliable D call. V lost 0 bases and J lost 7, with 3 bases in between. The V gene's germline CDR1 is LNHNV and CDR2 YYDKDF (reference sequence). The CDR3 covers 12 residues. CDR3 bases: TGTGCCACCAGCAGAGATAGTGAAAAACTGTTTTTT. This translates into CATSRDSEKLFF.

This clone has just a few counts. This rearrangement joins TRBV9 to TRBJ2-7, with D possibly being TRBD1 (5 bases). Germline CDR1 and CDR2: SGDLS and YYNGEE. Deletions cut 3 bases from V and 3 bases from J, with 10 bases between. The CDR3 is 13 amino acids. The CDR3 is CASSADRYYEQYF. The CDR3 DNA sequence: TGTGCCAGCAGCGCCGACAGATACTACGAGCAGTACTTC.

The chain joins TRBV27 to TRBJ2-7; 9 bases are a match to TRBD2. The CDR3 extends over 16 amino acids. The V segment lost 5 bases and the J segment 4 bases; nucleotides outside the gene matches: 12. CDR1 MNHEY and CDR2 SMNVEV come from the germline V gene (reference sequence). The CDR3 sequence: CASSTISGSSGYEQYF. The CDR3 region has the DNA TGTGCCAGCAGTACGATTAGCGGGAGTTCTGGGTACGAGCAGTACTTC.

The chain links TRBV19 to TRBJ2-7; 9 nucleotides agree with TRBD1. Trimming took 6 bases from V and 1 from J; bases not matched to a gene: 10. The germline gives CDR1 LNHDA, CDR2 SQIVND (reference sequence). The CDR3 spans 16 residues. In DNA form, the CDR3 reads TGTGCCAGTAGCCTAGGGACAGGGCAAATATCCTACGAGCAGTACTTC. Amino acid sequence: CASSLGTGQISYEQYF.

This clone has just a few counts. The V and J genes are TRBV27 and TRBJ2-5; D may be TRBD1 (5 bases). The J call may be wrong; the DNA end is better matched by TRBJ2-7. The CDR3 sequence is 14 residues long. Germline V gene lookup returns CDR1 MNHEY and CDR2 SMNVEV (reference sequence). This CDR3 reads CASSPEPAGNEQYF. DNA of the CDR3: TGTGCCAGCAGTCCCGAACCCGCAGGGAACGAGCAGTACTTC.

The rearrangement links TRBV7-9 to TRBJ2-3; D is uncertain. CDR3 length: 16 residues. CDR1 SEHNR and CDR2 FQNEAQ come from the germline V gene (reference sequence). Trimming took 7 bases from V and 5 from J, leaving 22 bases between them. This CDR3 is CASTSSRLGEQDTQYF. The CDR3 DNA sequence: TGTGCCAGCACCTCAAGTCGGCTAGGAGAGCAAGATACGCAGTATTTT.

J is TRBJ1-3 and V is TRBV7-6; D gene unclear. The V gene's germline CDR1 is SGHVS and CDR2 FNYEAQ. The CDR3 length is 13 residues. V was cut by 4 bases and J by 7 bases, with 11 bases left in between. CDR3 sequence (DNA): TGTGCCAGCAGCTCGTCAGCGGGGAACACCATATATTTT. This gives the protein CASSSSAGNTIYF.

The J gene is TRBJ2-2, the V gene TRBV7-9; 7 nucleotides match TRBD1. CDR3 length: 15 residues. CDR1 SEHNR and CDR2 FQNEAQ come from the germline V gene (reference sequence). J lost 1 base, V lost 5 bases, and 4 bases had no gene match. The CDR3, as DNA: TGTGCCAGCAGCCCGGACAGGAAGAACACCGGGGAGCTGTTTTTT. It codes for CASSPDRKNTGELFF.

The rearrangement links TRBV10-3 to TRBJ2-7, with D possibly TRBD2 on 6 matching bases. This CDR3 comprises 14 residues. V was trimmed by 6 bases and J by 4 bases, leaving 16 bases between them. Germline V gene sequence: CDR1 ENHRY, CDR2 SYGVKD. Here the CDR3 reads CAISSSTRPYEQYF. The CDR3 DNA reads TGTGCCATCAGCTCCTCGACTAGGCCTTACGAGCAGTACTTC.

The gene calls are TRBV7-2 and TRBJ1-3; D is undetermined. Germline V gives CDR1 SGHTA, CDR2 FQGNSA. This CDR3 contains 13 residues. V was trimmed by 2 bases and J by 1 base, leaving 3 bases between them. CDR3 sequence reads: CASSLSSGNTIYF. The CDR3 coding sequence is TGTGCCAGCAGCTTATCTTCTGGAAACACCATATATTTT.

In this sample, this clone turned up a few times. CDR3 sequence: CAWSPGGYEQYF. CDR3 sequence (DNA): TGTGCCTGGAGTCCCGGCGGTTACGAGCAGTACTTC. This chain joins TRBV30 and TRBJ2-7; the D is unclear. The CDR3 consists of 12 residues. V lost 2 bases and J lost 4, with 9 bases in between. The germline V gene encodes CDR1 GTSNPN and CDR2 SVGIG (reference sequence).

There are a few counts of this clone. This sequence joins TRBV19 and TRBJ1-2; TRBD1 might be the D (6 bases). This CDR3 has 14 residues. The V gene's germline CDR1 is LNHDA and CDR2 SQIVND (reference sequence). The germline V and J ends were trimmed by 4 bases and 4 bases, with 13 bases remaining between them. CDR3 coding DNA: TGTGCCAGTAGTAGACCAGCGGGGGCCTATGGCTACACCTTC. Encoded protein: CASSRPAGAYGYTF.

The CDR3 region has the DNA TGTGCTAGTGGTTTGTCACCGGGACTGCCTACCAATCAGCCCCAGCATTTT. This encodes CASGLSPGLPTNQPQHF. The rearrangement uses TRBV12-5 and TRBJ1-5; weak D call: TRBD1 (5 bases). This CDR3 contains 17 residues. Trimming shortened V by 2 bases and J by 3 bases, and 17 bases separated the two germline ends. Per the germline V gene, CDR1 is LGHNT and CDR2 is FRNRAP.

V gene TRBV7-8 combines with J gene TRBJ2-6; 8 positions agree with TRBD2. The germline V gene has CDR1 SGHVS and CDR2 FQNEAQ. The CDR3 is made up of 20 amino acids. V lost 1 base, J lost 0 bases, and 11 bases stayed unmatched. CDR3 DNA: TGTGCCAGCAGCTTAGGACGGCTAGCGGGCGACCGCTCTGGGGCCAACGTCCTGACTTTC. This encodes CASSLGRLAGDRSGANVLTF. Using reference TRBV7-8 and TRBJ2-6 for the parts outside the CDR3, the full variable domain is GAGVSQSPRYKVAKRGQDVALRCDPISGHVSLFWYQQALGQGPEFLTYFQNEAQLDKSGLPSDRFFAERPEGSVSTLKIQRTQQEDSAVYLCASSLGRLAGDRSGANVLTFGAGSRLTVL.

The chain is built from TRBV6-5 and TRBJ1-2; D call uncertain. CDR1 and CDR2 from the germline V gene are MNHEY and SVGAGI. The CDR3 has 11 amino acids. Deletions cut 8 bases from V and 2 bases from J, with 6 bases between. The CDR3 loop reads CASGTNYGYTF. Here the CDR3 DNA reads TGTGCCAGCGGCACAAACTATGGCTACACCTTC.